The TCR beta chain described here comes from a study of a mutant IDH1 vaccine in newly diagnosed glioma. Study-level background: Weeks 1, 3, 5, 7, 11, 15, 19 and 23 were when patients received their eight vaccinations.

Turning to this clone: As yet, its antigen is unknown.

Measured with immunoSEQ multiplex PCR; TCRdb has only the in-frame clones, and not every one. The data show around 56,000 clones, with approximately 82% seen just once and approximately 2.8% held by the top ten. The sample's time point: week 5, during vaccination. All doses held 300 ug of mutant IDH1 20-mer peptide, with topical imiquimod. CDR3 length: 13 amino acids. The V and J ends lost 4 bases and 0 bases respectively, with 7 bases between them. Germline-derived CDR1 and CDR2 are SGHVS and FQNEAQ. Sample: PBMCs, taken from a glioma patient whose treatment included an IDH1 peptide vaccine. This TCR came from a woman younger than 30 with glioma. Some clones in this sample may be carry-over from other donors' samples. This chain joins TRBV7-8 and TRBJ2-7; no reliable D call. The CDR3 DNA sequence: TGTGCCAGCAGCTCCCTAACCTCCTACGAGCAGTACTTC. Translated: CASSSLTSYEQYF.